Listed here are 18 T cell receptor beta chains from one sample, sequenced in a study of blood T cell repertoires in COVID-19. Assay: immunoSEQ multiplex PCR; the TCRdb copy retains only in-frame clones and omits some. The data contain approximately 250,000 clones, approximately 91% of them singletons. The sequenced sample consisted of peripheral blood. The receptor source for this set is a man aged 25 to 45 with COVID-19, enrolled during active disease.

This chain links TRBV7-6 with TRBJ2-3; 9 bases match TRBD2. V lost 1 base, J lost 7 bases, and 6 bases stayed unmatched. In germline, CDR1 is SGHVS, CDR2 FNYEAQ. The CDR3 is made up of 15 amino acids. The CDR3 DNA reads as TGTGCCAGCAGCTTAGGGCGGGGGGGCCCGAATACGCAGTATTTT. The encoded protein is CASSLGRGGPNTQYF.

This sequence joins TRBV9 and TRBJ1-1; D is uncertain. In germline, CDR1 is SGDLS, CDR2 YYNGEE. CDR3 length: 14 amino acids. Trimming shortened V by 0 bases and J by 1 base, and 7 bases separated the two germline ends. The CDR3 protein is CASSVAQKNTEAFF. The CDR3 coding sequence is TGTGCCAGCAGCGTAGCACAGAAGAACACTGAAGCTTTCTTT.

The chain joins TRBV23-1 to TRBJ1-2; 9 bases align to TRBD1. TRBV23-1 counts as an open reading frame of uncertain function. V trimming: 4 bases; J trimming: 8 bases; junction bases outside the gene matches: 11. The CDR3 loop spans 15 amino acids. As DNA, the CDR3 is TGCGCCAGCAGTCGCGTCAACTATACAGGGGGCGGCTACACCTTC. Amino acids: CASSRVNYTGGGYTF.

This chain joins TRBV7-6 and TRBJ2-1, with TRBD1 matching 9 bases. Germline CDR1 is SGHVS and CDR2 is FNYEAQ. The CDR3 extends over 16 amino acids. The trim removed 2 bases at V and 2 bases at J, leaving 4 bases unmatched. The CDR3 DNA follows: TGTGCCAGCAGCTTAAAACAGGGGGCACCCTACAATGAGCAGTTCTTC. It encodes CASSLKQGAPYNEQFF.

The chain joins TRBV5-6 to TRBJ1-2; TRBD1 might be the D (5 bases). V lost 0 bases, J lost 5 bases, and 14 bases lay in between. The length of the CDR3 is 15 residues. Germline CDR1 and CDR2: SGHDT and YYEEEE. CDR3 nucleotide sequence: TGTGCCAGCAGCTTGGACAGGCGGTTCGGATATGGCTACACCTTC. It codes for CASSLDRRFGYGYTF. Using reference TRBV5-6 and TRBJ1-2 for the parts outside the CDR3, the full variable domain is DAGVTQSPTHLIKTRGQQVTLRCSPKSGHDTVSWYQQALGQGPQFIFQYYEEEERQRGNFPDRFSGHQFPNYSSELNVNALLLGDSALYLCASSLDRRFGYGYTFGSGTRLTVV.

The rearrangement joins TRBV6-5 to TRBJ2-5; no reliable D call. V shed 6 bases and J shed 5 bases, with 13 bases lying between them. There are 13 residues in the CDR3. The germline CDR1 and CDR2 sequences are MNHEY and SVGAGI. The CDR3, as DNA: TGTGCCAGCAGAAAAAATGTTATCGAGACCCAGTACTTC. It codes for CASRKNVIETQYF.

The chain carries TRBV24-1 and TRBJ2-1; a possible D gene is TRBD2 (6 bases). CDR1 KGHDR and CDR2 SFDVKD come from the germline V gene. The CDR3 consists of 13 residues. V was shortened by 5 bases and J by 6 bases, with 10 bases between the two germline ends. The CDR3 region is CATSGGELNEQFF. The CDR3, as DNA: TGTGCCACCAGTGGCGGGGAACTCAATGAGCAGTTCTTC.

The chain is built from TRBV5-4 and TRBJ1-5; 9 bases agree with TRBD1. After removal of 4 bases from V and 2 bases from J, the junction contained 7 bases not matched to a gene. Germline assignment: CDR1 SGHNT and CDR2 YYREEE (reference sequence). The CDR3 totals 16 residues. This CDR3 reads CASSQTGGRRNQPQHF. The CDR3 bases are TGTGCCAGCAGCCAGACAGGGGGAAGGCGCAATCAGCCCCAGCATTTT.

Only one count was recorded for this clone. The chain is built from TRBV7-2 and TRBJ1-2; 7 positions agree with TRBD1. Germline V gene lookup returns CDR1 SGHTA and CDR2 FQGNSA. V lost 1 base, J lost 2 bases, and 4 bases stayed unmatched. CDR3 size: 15 residues. The CDR3 is CASSLDTGQNYGYTF. Written as DNA, the CDR3 is TGTGCCAGCAGCTTAGACACGGGACAGAACTATGGCTACACCTTC.

The chain couples TRBV6-4 to TRBJ2-3; TRBD2 aligns across 9 bases. The length of the CDR3 is 16 residues. From germline, CDR1 is MRHNA and CDR2 SNTAGT. With V trimmed by 0 bases and J by 3 bases, 4 bases remained unmatched. This CDR3 is CASSDSAGGRTDTQYF. CDR3 sequence (DNA): TGTGCCAGCAGTGACTCGGCGGGGGGGCGGACAGATACGCAGTATTTT.

The J gene is TRBJ1-5, the V gene TRBV12-2; the table's D gene call, TRBD1, was not cross checked with the DNA. TRBV12-2 is a pseudogene. This CDR3 is built from 17 residues. The CDR3 spells CASRLVPGQDSNQPQHF. Here the CDR3 DNA reads TGTGCAAGTCGCTTAGTCCCAGGACAAGATAGCAATCAGCCCCAGCATTTT.

The chain employs TRBV6-5 and TRBJ1-1; D unresolved. The germline V gene has CDR1 MNHEY and CDR2 SVGAGI. The CDR3 runs to 13 residues. The V end was cut by 3 bases, the J end by 5 bases, with 10 bases between. The CDR3 region is CASSYKMSTEAFF. CDR3 coding DNA: TGTGCCAGCAGTTATAAGATGAGTACTGAAGCTTTCTTT.

This clone was detected a few times. Other DNA sequences from this sample encode an identical CDR3 as well. The chain joins TRBV11-2 to TRBJ2-7; D possibly corresponds to TRBD2 (6 bases). The CDR3 extends over 14 amino acids. In germline, CDR1 is SGHAT, CDR2 FQNNGV. V shed 3 bases and J shed 2 bases, with 11 bases lying between them. CDR3 residues: CASSFAGRAYEQYF. DNA of the CDR3: TGTGCCAGCAGCTTCGCGGGACGGGCCTACGAGCAGTACTTC. The variable domain in full, completed from reference TRBV11-2 and TRBJ2-7, reads EAGVAQSPRYKIIEKRQSVAFWCNPISGHATLYWYQQILGQGPKLLIQFQNNGVVDDSQLPKDRFSAERLKGVDSTLKIQPAKLEDSAVYLCASSFAGRAYEQYFGPGTRLTVT.

The chain has TRBV5-6 and TRBJ1-2; 7 positions match TRBD1. The CDR3 consists of 14 residues. Germline V CDR1 and CDR2: SGHDT, YYEEEE. V was pared by 3 bases and J by 11 bases, with 13 bases of the junction left unmatched. The CDR3 DNA reads TGTGCCAGCAGCTCGGCTGGGACAGCGCTTTTGTACACCTTC. Its protein product is CASSSAGTALLYTF.

This chain joins TRBV7-9 and TRBJ1-2, with TRBD1 as a possible D gene (6 bases). The CDR3 runs 15 residues. Deletions cut 8 bases from V and 4 bases from J, with 20 bases between. Germline CDR1 and CDR2: SEHNR and FQNEAQ (reference sequence). CDR3 nucleotide sequence: TGTGCCAGCTCTACATGGGGGGGACACAGCTATGGCTACACCTTC. This encodes CASSTWGGHSYGYTF.

The chain joins TRBV9 to TRBJ1-4, with D uncertain. V dropped 3 bases and J dropped 0 bases, with 9 bases sitting between them. The CDR3 is 15 amino acids. The germline CDR1 and CDR2 sequences are SGDLS and YYNGEE. CDR3 DNA: TGTGCCAGCAGCGGCCCCAAGCCAACTAATGAAAAACTGTTTTTT. Translation: CASSGPKPTNEKLFF.

The chain's CDR3 is CASSKAGGNQPQHF. The CDR3, as DNA: TGTGCCAGTAGTAAGGCAGGGGGCAATCAGCCCCAGCATTTT. V is TRBV19 and J is TRBJ1-5; tentative D call: TRBD1 (6 bases). This CDR3 is 14 amino acids long. CDR1 and CDR2 (germline): LNHDA, SQIVND (reference sequence). Trimming pared 4 bases from V and 2 bases from J, leaving 9 bases between.

This clone was detected once. The V and J genes are TRBV16 and TRBJ2-7; TRBD1 agrees at 7 bases. The CDR3 consists of 15 residues. V gave up 2 bases and J gave up 0 bases; unmatched junction bases: 4. CDR1 is KGHSY, CDR2 FQNENV, per germline. The DNA for the CDR3 is TGTGCCAGCAGCCAACCCCGGGACAGCTCCTACGAGCAGTACTTC. It translates to CASSQPRDSSYEQYF.